There are a few counts of the clone carrying this T cell receptor beta chain. The antigen remains unidentified. A much larger clone differs from this one at a single base, so this may be a read error. The data were obtained in a study of molecular identifiers for immune sequencing clone quantification. Study-wide results and caveats: Highly expanded clone sizes could be underestimated by identical TCR molecules sharing a barcode. Single-cell amounts of spiked Jurkat TCR RNA were reportedly detectable among approximately 1 million naive cells.

Libraries from naive CD8 cells were generated from approximately 20,000 to 980,000 sorted cells (with 10%, 30% or 50% RNA). Based on a CD8+CD4-CCR7+CD45RA+ profile, naive CD8 T cells were sorted. The CDR3 runs 12 residues. V was clipped by 8 bases and J by 0 bases, with 7 bases between them. Per germline, CDR1 MNHEY and CDR2 SVGEGT. From the PCR reads, TCRdb called clonotypes with MiXCR, one entry per CDR3 protein. This table holds some 650,000 distinct CDR3 sequences, just under 20% found once. The clonotype originates from a human donor in good health. Some libraries in this study had Jurkat cell RNA spiked in. The J gene is TRBJ1-1, the V gene TRBV6-2 or TRBV6-3, with TRBD1 as a possible D gene (6 bases). What was sequenced was naive CD8+ T cells from blood, with Jurkat cell RNA spiked in. Subset reported: FACS-sorted CD8+CD4-CCR7+CD45RA+ naive T cells. CDR3 coding DNA: TGTGCCAGCGGGGGCGTGAACACTGAAGCTTTCTTT. Its translation: CASGGVNTEAFF.